The 10 T cell receptor beta chains reported below all come from one sample, sequenced in a study of blood T cell repertoires in COVID-19. Clones were read by immunoSEQ multiplex PCR, and TCRdb kept only the in-frame ones, dropping some. The data show about 240,000 clones, around 89% seen once. The sample consisted of peripheral blood. These receptors originate from a woman aged 35 to 49 who had recovered from COVID-19.

CDR3 amino acids: CASTRPGGSYNEQFF. Here the CDR3 DNA reads TGTGCCAGCACCCGCCCCGGGGGCTCCTACAATGAGCAGTTCTTC. J is TRBJ2-1 and V is TRBV27; maybe TRBD2 (6 bases). The CDR3 length is 15 residues. The germline V and J ends were trimmed by 7 bases and 0 bases, with 13 bases remaining between them. CDR1 MNHEY and CDR2 SMNVEV come from the germline V gene (reference sequence).

A note on this clone: Germline and junction disagree at one end, which may indicate a read error. The chain uses TRBV7-2 and TRBJ2-1; 7 nucleotides align to TRBD2. Germline CDR1 is SGHTA and CDR2 is FQGNSA. The CDR3 length is 15 residues. This CDR3 reads CASSPTSPSFNEQFF. The CDR3 nucleotides read TGTGCCAGCAGCCCGACTAGCCCCTCCTTCAATGAGCAGTTCTTC.

The gene calls are TRBV28 and TRBJ2-3; 8 nucleotides agree with TRBD2. The length of the CDR3 is 16 residues. Looked up from germline, CDR1 is MDHEN and CDR2 is SYDVKM. Trimming removed 3 bases from V and 0 bases from J; junction bases left unmatched: 5. The CDR3 region is CASSLVSGASTDTQYF. CDR3 bases: TGTGCCAGCAGTTTGGTTAGCGGGGCTAGCACAGATACGCAGTATTTT. Complete variable domain (other parts from reference TRBV28 and TRBJ2-3): DVKVTQSSRYLVKRTGEKVFLECVQDMDHENMFWYRQDPGLGLRLIYFSYDVKMKEKGDIPEGYSVSREKKERFSLILESASTNQTSMYLCASSLVSGASTDTQYFGPGTRLTVL.

The CDR3 DNA reads TGTGCCAGCGGCGGACAGGGGCGCCAGACCCAGTACTTC. Its translation: CASGGQGRQTQYF. The gene calls are TRBV7-2 and TRBJ2-5, with 9 bases fitting TRBD1. The length of the CDR3 is 13 residues. Germline V CDR1 and CDR2: SGHTA, FQGNSA. J was trimmed by 6 bases and V by 8 bases; bases with no gene match: 7.

The chain combines TRBV19 with TRBJ1-6; weak D call: TRBD1 (5 bases). Looked up from germline, CDR1 is LNHDA and CDR2 is SQIVND (reference sequence). The CDR3 covers 15 residues. V lost 9 bases, J lost 3 bases, and 15 bases lay in between. The CDR3 sequence is CASTQRGDYNSPLHF. The CDR3 DNA reads TGTGCCAGCACCCAACGGGGGGACTATAATTCACCCCTCCACTTT.

The chain couples TRBV3-1 (or the pseudogene TRBV3-2) to TRBJ2-5; D perhaps matches TRBD2 (7 bases). The germline V gene encodes CDR1 LGHDT and CDR2 YNNKEL (reference sequence). The ends were cut back, 2 bases at V and 2 bases at J, with 12 bases in the middle. This CDR3 region has 15 residues. CDR3 amino acids: CASSQWGGVQETQYF. CDR3 coding DNA: TGTGCCAGCAGCCAATGGGGGGGCGTACAAGAGACCCAGTACTTC.

CDR3 in amino acids: CSAGPRGAQHF. Here the CDR3 DNA reads TGCAGTGCCGGTCCGCGGGGTGCCCAGCATTTT. The chain uses TRBV20-1 and TRBJ1-5, with no clear D. V was pared by 6 bases and J by 11 bases, with 14 bases between. The V gene's germline CDR1 is DFQATT and CDR2 SNEGSKA (reference sequence). This CDR3 has 11 residues.

V usage is TRBV30 and J usage is TRBJ1-5, with D unclear. V was cut by 5 bases and J by 11 bases, with 13 bases left in between. Germline CDR1 and CDR2: GTSNPN and SVGIG (reference sequence). The CDR3 has 11 residues. CDR3 amino acids: CAWGVGPAQHF. In DNA form, the CDR3 reads TGTGCCTGGGGGGTGGGCCCGGCCCAGCATTTT.

The rearrangement links TRBV29-1 to TRBJ1-5; D is possibly TRBD1 (6 bases). CDR3 length: 12 amino acids. Germline V lookup: CDR1 SQVTM, CDR2 ANQGSEA. V gave up 6 bases and J gave up 4 bases, with 10 bases separating them. CDR3 amino acids: CSVGAVNQPQHF. The CDR3 nucleotides are TGCAGCGTGGGGGCCGTAAATCAGCCCCAGCATTTT.

The chain combines TRBV4-3 with TRBJ1-1; 7 nucleotides line up with TRBD1. This CDR3 is built from 13 residues. Trimming cost V 0 bases and J 7 bases; bases outside gene matches: 2. Germline V CDR1 and CDR2: LGHNA, YSLEER. CDR3 protein: CASSQETGSEAFF. Here the CDR3 DNA reads TGCGCCAGCAGCCAAGAGACAGGGAGTGAAGCTTTCTTT.